Detailed here is one T cell receptor (beta chain). Antigen: not known. This sample was included in a study of blood T cells in healthy people across ages. Study-wide results and caveats: Significant beta diversity loss was already apparent by age about 39, declining roughly linearly.

This CDR3 region has 16 residues. Trimming took 0 bases from V and 7 from J, leaving 19 bases between them. Germline V gives CDR1 SGHDT, CDR2 YYEEEE. A second 7 to 11 cycle PCR used barcoded and J-beta primers. TCRdb redid the calling of the 5' RACE reads with MiXCR, one entry per CDR3 protein. The table shows 800,000 to 900,000 distinct CDR3 sequences, with around 68% occurring only once. The chain employs TRBV5-6 and TRBJ1-2; D may be TRBD1 (6 bases). Sequenced sample: blood. The TCR sequence derives from a man aged 30 to 45 in good health. The CDR3: CASSLEGSEHRAGYTF. The DNA for the CDR3 is TGTGCCAGCAGCTTGGAGGGAAGCGAGCACAGGGCTGGCTACACCTTC. Using reference TRBV5-6 and TRBJ1-2 for the parts outside the CDR3, the full variable domain is DAGVTQSPTHLIKTRGQQVTLRCSPKSGHDTVSWYQQALGQGPQFIFQYYEEEERQRGNFPDRFSGHQFPNYSSELNVNALLLGDSALYLCASSLEGSEHRAGYTFGSGTRLTVV.